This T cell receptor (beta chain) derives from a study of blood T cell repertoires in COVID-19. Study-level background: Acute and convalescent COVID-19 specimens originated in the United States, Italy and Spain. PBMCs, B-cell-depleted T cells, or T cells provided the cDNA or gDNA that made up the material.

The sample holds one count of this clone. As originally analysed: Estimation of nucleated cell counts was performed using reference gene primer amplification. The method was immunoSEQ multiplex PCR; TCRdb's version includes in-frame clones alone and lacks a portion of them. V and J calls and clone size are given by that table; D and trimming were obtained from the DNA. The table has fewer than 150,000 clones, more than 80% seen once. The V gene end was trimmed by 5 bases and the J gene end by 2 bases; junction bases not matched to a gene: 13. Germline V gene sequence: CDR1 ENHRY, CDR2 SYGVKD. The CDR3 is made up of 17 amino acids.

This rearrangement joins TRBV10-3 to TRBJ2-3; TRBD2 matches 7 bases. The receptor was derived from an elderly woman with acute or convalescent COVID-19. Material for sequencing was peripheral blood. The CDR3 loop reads CAISLLSPGTNTDTQYF. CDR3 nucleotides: TGTGCCATCAGTCTTCTCTCCCCCGGGACTAACACAGATACGCAGTATTTT.